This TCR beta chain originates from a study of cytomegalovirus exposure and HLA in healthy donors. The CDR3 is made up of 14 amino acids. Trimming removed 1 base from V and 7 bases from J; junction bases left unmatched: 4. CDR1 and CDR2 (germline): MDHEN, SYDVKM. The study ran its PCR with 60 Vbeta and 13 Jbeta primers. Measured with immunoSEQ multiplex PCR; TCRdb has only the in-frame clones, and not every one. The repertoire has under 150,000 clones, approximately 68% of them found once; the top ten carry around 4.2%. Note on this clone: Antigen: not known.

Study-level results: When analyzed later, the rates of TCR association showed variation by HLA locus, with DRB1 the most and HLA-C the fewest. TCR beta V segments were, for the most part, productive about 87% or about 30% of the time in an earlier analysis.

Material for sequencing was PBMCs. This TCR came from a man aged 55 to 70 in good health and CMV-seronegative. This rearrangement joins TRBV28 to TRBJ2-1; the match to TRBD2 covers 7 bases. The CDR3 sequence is CASSLSEAGNEQFF. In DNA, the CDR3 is TGTGCCAGCAGTTTATCAGAAGCGGGGAATGAGCAGTTCTTC. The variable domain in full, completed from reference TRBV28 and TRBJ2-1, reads DVKVTQSSRYLVKRTGEKVFLECVQDMDHENMFWYRQDPGLGLRLIYFSYDVKMKEKGDIPEGYSVSREKKERFSLILESASTNQTSMYLCASSLSEAGNEQFFGPGTRLTVL.